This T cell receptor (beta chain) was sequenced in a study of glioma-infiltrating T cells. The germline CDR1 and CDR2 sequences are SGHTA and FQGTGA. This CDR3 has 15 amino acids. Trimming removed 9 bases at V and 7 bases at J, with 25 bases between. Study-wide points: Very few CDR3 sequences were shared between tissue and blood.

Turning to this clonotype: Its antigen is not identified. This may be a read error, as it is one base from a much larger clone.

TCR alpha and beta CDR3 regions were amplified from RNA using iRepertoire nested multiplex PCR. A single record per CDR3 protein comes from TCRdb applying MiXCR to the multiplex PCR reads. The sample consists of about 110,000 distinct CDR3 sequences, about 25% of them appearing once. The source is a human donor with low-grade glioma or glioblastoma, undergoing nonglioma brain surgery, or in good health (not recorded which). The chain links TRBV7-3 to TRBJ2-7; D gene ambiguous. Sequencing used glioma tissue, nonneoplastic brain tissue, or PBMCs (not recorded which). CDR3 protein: CASQLATSSYNEQYF. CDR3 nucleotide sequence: TGTGCCAGTCAGTTGGCCACCAGCTCCTACAATGAGCAGTACTTC.